The 13 T cell receptor beta chains reported below all come from one sample, sequenced in a study of blood T cells in healthy people across ages. Together with a sample-barcoded 5' primer, a J-beta primer mix was included in a second PCR lasting roughly 6 to 12 cycles. TCRdb called the 5' RACE reads again in MiXCR, with one record for every CDR3 protein. Of over 750,000 distinct CDR3 sequences detected, 20% to 25% appear once; the ten largest clones hold more than 7.5%. These data were also reused for a study on T cells of mothers and their children.

The material sequenced was blood. The receptors stem from a boy younger than 18 in good health.

This sequence joins TRBV3-1 and TRBJ2-1; 8 positions match TRBD2. The tail of the sequence fits TRBJ2-5 better, so the J call may be wrong. This CDR3 comprises 16 residues. Germline assignment: CDR1 LGHDT and CDR2 YNNKEL (reference sequence). For the CDR3, the DNA is TGTGCCAGCAGCCATCCCCATCGGGGGGGCGGGGAGACCCAGTACTTC. Its translation is CASSHPHRGGGETQYF.

The chain joins TRBV9 to TRBJ1-4, with a possible D match to TRBD1 (6 bases). Trimming took off 0 bases at V and 4 bases at J, with 10 bases between the two ends. This CDR3 contains 15 residues. Germline values: CDR1 SGDLS, CDR2 YYNGEE. The CDR3 protein is CASSVGGDNNEKLFF. The CDR3 bases are TGTGCCAGCAGCGTAGGCGGGGACAATAATGAAAAACTGTTTTTT.

The chain links TRBV12-3 or TRBV12-4 to TRBJ1-4; TRBD1 is a possible D gene (5 bases). The CDR3 loop spans 14 amino acids. V dropped 7 bases and J dropped 8 bases, with 17 bases sitting between them. The CDR3 reads CASKLRGIGEKLFF. CDR3 coding DNA: TGTGCCAGCAAATTACGGGGGATAGGAGAAAAACTGTTTTTT.

The chain carries TRBV20-1 and TRBJ2-5; D is perhaps TRBD1 (5 bases). The CDR3 is 12 residues long. Germline V CDR1 and CDR2: DFQATT, SNEGSKA (reference sequence). V was pared by 6 bases and J by 4 bases, with 12 bases between. The CDR3 region has the DNA TGCAGTGCCCACCGGCAGGGAGAGACCCAGTACTTC. As protein: CSAHRQGETQYF.

This clonotype has only a few counts. The chain uses TRBV10-3 and TRBJ2-5, with TRBD1 as a possible D gene (6 bases). This CDR3 has 13 amino acids. Trimming removed 10 bases at V and 5 bases at J, with 17 bases between. Germline CDR1 reads ENHRY; CDR2 reads SYGVKD. For the CDR3, the DNA is TGTGCCACCCGAGGACAGATCGGGGAGACCCAGTACTTC. Translating gives CATRGQIGETQYF.

The sample holds a few counts of this clonotype. The rearrangement uses TRBV28 and TRBJ2-5; D not certain. This CDR3 spans 13 amino acids. Germline-derived CDR1 and CDR2 are MDHEN and SYDVKM. V lost 3 bases to trimming and J lost 5 bases, with 10 bases between them. The CDR3 loop reads CASSFLVEETQYF. CDR3 DNA: TGTGCCAGCAGTTTTTTAGTCGAGGAGACCCAGTACTTC.

The chain is built from TRBV2 and TRBJ2-5; D is possibly TRBD2 (6 bases). The assigned J gene may be wrong: the sequence end matches TRBJ2-7 better. Germline CDR1 SNHLY, CDR2 FYNNEI. This CDR3 is 14 amino acids long. The CDR3 nucleotides read TGTGCAGGAACGGTGGGGGGAGCCCCCCTCGAGCAGTACTTC. Protein product: CAGTVGGAPLEQYF.

This clonotype was detected a few times. The chain combines TRBV5-1 with TRBJ2-1; TRBD2 aligns across 7 bases. Trimming removed 3 bases from V and 5 bases from J; junction bases left unmatched: 20. The CDR3 is made up of 19 amino acids. CDR1 SGHRS and CDR2 YFSETQ come from the germline V gene. The CDR3 DNA is TGCGCCAGCAGCTCCCCCCTGGGACTGGCGGGAGAAGGGGACAATGAGCAGTTCTTC. Its translation: CASSSPLGLAGEGDNEQFF.

This chain uses TRBV6-5 with TRBJ1-4; D is uncertain. Germline V gene lookup returns CDR1 MNHEY and CDR2 SVGAGI. Trimming left V 2 bases short and J 5 bases short, with 9 bases between. This CDR3 comprises 14 residues. CDR3 region: CASSYGQQNEKLFF. The CDR3 DNA reads as TGTGCCAGCAGTTACGGGCAACAAAATGAAAAACTGTTTTTT.

This clonotype was seen more than once but under ten times. The gene calls are TRBV29-1 and TRBJ2-7; 9 nucleotides line up with TRBD2. The V gene end was trimmed by 1 base and the J gene end by 0 bases; junction bases not matched to a gene: 1. The V gene's germline CDR1 is SQVTM and CDR2 ANQGSEA. The CDR3 runs to 14 residues. The CDR3 loop reads CSVEASGNSYEQYF. CDR3 DNA: TGCAGCGTTGAAGCTAGCGGGAACTCCTACGAGCAGTACTTC.

This clonotype was picked up a small number of times. The rearrangement joins TRBV12-3 or TRBV12-4 to TRBJ2-1; TRBD2 matches at 10 bases. Trimming removed 0 bases from V and 3 bases from J; junction bases left unmatched: 5. This CDR3 comprises 17 residues. The CDR3 nucleotides read TGTGCCAGCAGTTTAGCCACAACTAGCGGGAACTACAATGAGCAGTTCTTC. It is translated as CASSLATTSGNYNEQFF.

The V gene is TRBV5-6, the J gene TRBJ2-1; D remains ambiguous. The DNA matches TRBJ2-5 better at its end, which makes the J call doubtful. Germline V gene lookup returns CDR1 SGHDT and CDR2 YYEEEE. The CDR3 spans 12 residues. The CDR3 protein is CASSLVGRTQYF. DNA of the CDR3: TGTGCCAGCAGCTTGGTCGGGCGGACCCAGTACTTC.

This clonotype was observed once. The chain links TRBV20-1 to TRBJ2-1, with 12 positions matching TRBD2. This CDR3 has 18 amino acids. Germline-derived CDR1 and CDR2 are DFQATT and SNEGSKA (reference sequence). The junction had 13 bases not matched to a gene; V was cut back by 6 bases and J by 1 base. In nucleotides, the CDR3 is TGCAGTGCCAGGACTAGCGGGACTAACCCCTTTTCCTACAATGAGCAGTTCTTC. This codes for CSARTSGTNPFSYNEQFF.